This T cell receptor (beta chain) was found in a study of blood T cell repertoires in COVID-19. TCRdb's table, derived via immunoSEQ multiplex PCR, lists solely in-frame clones and lacks some. The sample carries about 69,000 clones, approximately 86% recorded once. V was shortened by 4 bases and J by 5 bases, with 12 bases between the two germline ends. This CDR3 is built from 13 residues. The germline CDR1 and CDR2 sequences are SGHNT and YYREEE (reference sequence). The source of this sequence is a man in his forties with COVID-19, enrolled during active disease. The material sequenced was peripheral blood. V gene TRBV5-4 combines with J gene TRBJ2-5; possible D gene TRBD2, 6 bases. Here the CDR3 reads CASSVTSRETQYF. The CDR3 DNA reads as TGTGCCAGCAGCGTTACTAGCAGGGAGACCCAGTACTTC. The complete variable domain, with remaining parts taken from reference TRBV5-4 and TRBJ2-5, reads ETGVTQSPTHLIKTRGQQVTLRCSSQSGHNTVSWYQQALGQGPQFIFQYYREEENGRGNFPPRFSGLQFPNYSSELNVNALELDDSALYLCASSVTSRETQYFGPGTRLLVL.